The T cell receptor (beta chain) described here comes from a study of blood T cell repertoires in COVID-19. At the level of the study: Sources were T cells, B-cell-depleted T cells, or PBMCs; the material itself was cDNA or gDNA.

Only in-frame clones appear in the TCRdb table, and some are missing; sequencing was by immunoSEQ multiplex PCR. The sample comprises about 200,000 clones, roughly 85% of which are singletons, and around 2.5% rests with the top ten. The junction had 4 bases not matched to a gene; V was cut back by 6 bases and J by 7 bases. This CDR3 spans 15 amino acids. CDR1 is LNHDA, CDR2 SQIVND, per germline (reference sequence). A Seattle source enrolled patients during active infection and followed them longitudinally. The sequence derives from a woman between 65 and 79 years old with COVID-19, enrolled during active disease. The rearrangement links TRBV19 to TRBJ2-1; TRBD2 matches 15 bases. The source material was peripheral blood. CDR3 region: CASRPGLAGGNEQFF. As DNA, the CDR3 is TGTGCCAGTAGGCCGGGACTAGCGGGGGGAAATGAGCAGTTCTTC.